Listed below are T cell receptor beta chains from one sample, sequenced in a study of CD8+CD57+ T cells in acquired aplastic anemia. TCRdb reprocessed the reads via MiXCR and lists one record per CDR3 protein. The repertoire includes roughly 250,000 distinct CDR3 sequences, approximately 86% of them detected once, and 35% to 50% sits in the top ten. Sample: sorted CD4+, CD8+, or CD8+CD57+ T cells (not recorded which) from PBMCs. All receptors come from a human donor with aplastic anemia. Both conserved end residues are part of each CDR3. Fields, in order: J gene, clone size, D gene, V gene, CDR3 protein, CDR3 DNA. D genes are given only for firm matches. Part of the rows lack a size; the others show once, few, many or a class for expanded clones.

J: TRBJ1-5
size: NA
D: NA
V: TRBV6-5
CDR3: CASSLGMGRQPQHF
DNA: TGTGCCAGCAGTTTGGGGATGGGGCGTCAGCCCCAGCATTTT

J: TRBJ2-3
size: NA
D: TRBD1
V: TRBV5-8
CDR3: CAGSAGGGSDTQYF
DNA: TGTGCCGGCAGCGCAGGGGGCGGTTCAGATACGCAGTATTTT

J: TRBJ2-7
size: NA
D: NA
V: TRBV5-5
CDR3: CASSPPADMTYEQYF
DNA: TGTGCCAGCAGCCCCCCCGCGGATATGACCTACGAGCAGTACTTC

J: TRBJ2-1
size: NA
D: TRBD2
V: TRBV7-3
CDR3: CASSPGTSGNEQFF
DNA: TGTGCCAGCAGCCCCGGGACTAGCGGCAATGAGCAGTTCTTC

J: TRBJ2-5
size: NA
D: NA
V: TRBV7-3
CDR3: CASSLHRGSKETQYF
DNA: TGTGCCAGCAGCTTACACCGCGGGTCGAAAGAGACCCAGTACTTC

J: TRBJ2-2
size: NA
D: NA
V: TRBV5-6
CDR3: CASSLVVTNTGELFF
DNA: TGTGCCAGCAGCTTGGTAGTTACGAACACCGGGGAGCTGTTTTTT

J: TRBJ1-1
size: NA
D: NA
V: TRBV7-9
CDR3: CASSLDPGGQTYGFF
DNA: TGTGCCAGCAGCTTAGATCCCGGAGGGCAGACTTATGGATTCTTT

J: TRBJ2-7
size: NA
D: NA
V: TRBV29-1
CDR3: CSVAASPDSSYEQYF
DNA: TGCAGCGTTGCCGCGTCCCCTGACAGCTCCTACGAGCAGTACTTC

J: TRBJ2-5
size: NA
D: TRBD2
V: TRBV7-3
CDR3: CASSGGAGNTAEYF
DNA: TGTGCCAGCAGTGGGGGAGCGGGGAACACCGCGGAGTACTTC

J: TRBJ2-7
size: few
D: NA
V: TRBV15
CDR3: CATSRGRGHYEQYF
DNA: TGTGCCACCAGCAGAGGACGAGGTCACTACGAGCAGTACTTC

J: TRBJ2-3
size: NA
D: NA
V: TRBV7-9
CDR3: CASIRASTGANVLF
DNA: TGTGCCAGCATCCGGGCGTCGACTGGGGCCAACGTCCTTTTT

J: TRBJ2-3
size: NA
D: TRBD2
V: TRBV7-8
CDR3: CASSLVVSGKKSTDTQYF
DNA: TGTGCCAGCAGCTTAGTAGTAAGCGGGAAGAAGAGCACAGATACGCAGTATTTT

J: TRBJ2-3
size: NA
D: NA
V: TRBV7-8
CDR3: CASSLAGGVDPKYF
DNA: TGTGCCAGCAGCTTAGCGGGAGGTGTCGATCCGAAGTATTTT

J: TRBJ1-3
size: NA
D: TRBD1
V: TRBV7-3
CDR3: CASSLGTGGNTIYF
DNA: TGTGCCAGCAGCCTTGGGACAGGAGGAAACACCATATATTTT

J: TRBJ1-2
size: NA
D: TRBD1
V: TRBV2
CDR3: CASSDRGADTQYIF
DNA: TGTGCCAGCAGTGACAGGGGGGCGGACACTCAGTATATTTTC

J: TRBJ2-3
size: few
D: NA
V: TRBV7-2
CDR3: CASSLADLNTQYF
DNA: TGTGCCAGCAGCTTGGCCGACTTGAATACGCAGTATTTT

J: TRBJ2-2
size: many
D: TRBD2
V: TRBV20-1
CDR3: CSARDSRRLADTGELFF
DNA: TGCAGTGCTAGAGATAGTAGGAGACTAGCGGACACCGGGGAGCTGTTTTTT

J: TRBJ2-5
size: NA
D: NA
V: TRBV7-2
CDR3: CASSRGREHDTQYF
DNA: TGTGCCAGCAGCAGAGGCAGAGAGCACGATACGCAGTACTTC